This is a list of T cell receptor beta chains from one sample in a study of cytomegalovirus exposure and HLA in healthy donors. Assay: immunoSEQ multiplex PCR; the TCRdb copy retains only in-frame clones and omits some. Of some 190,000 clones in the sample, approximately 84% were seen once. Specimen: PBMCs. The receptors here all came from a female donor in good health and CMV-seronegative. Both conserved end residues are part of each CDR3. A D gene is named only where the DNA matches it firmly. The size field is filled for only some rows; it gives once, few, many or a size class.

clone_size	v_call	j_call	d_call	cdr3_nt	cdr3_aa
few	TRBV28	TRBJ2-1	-	TGTGCCAGCAGTTCCCTCAATGAGCAGTTCTTC	CASSSLNEQFF
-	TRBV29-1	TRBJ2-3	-	TGCAGCGTTGATGGGGGCAGGGTACCAGATACGCAGTATTTT	CSVDGGRVPDTQYF
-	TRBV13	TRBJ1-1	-	TGTGCCAGCAGCCCAGGGACTTTTTCTGAAGCTTTCTTT	CASSPGTFSEAFF
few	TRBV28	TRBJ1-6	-	TGTGCCAGCAGTTTGTCTCTCTCCTATAATTCACCCCTCCACTTT	CASSLSLSYNSPLHF
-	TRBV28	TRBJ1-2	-	TGTGCCAGCAGTTTGCCTGGTGGGGGGGCCTTAGGCGGCTACACCTTC	CASSLPGGGALGGYTF
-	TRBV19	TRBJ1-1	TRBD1	TGTGCCAGTAGTCGGGACAGAGCAATGAACACTGAAGCTTTCTTT	CASSRDRAMNTEAFF
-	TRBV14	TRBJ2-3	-	TGTGCCAGCAGCCACGACTTCCATGGGGATACGCAGTATTTT	CASSHDFHGDTQYF
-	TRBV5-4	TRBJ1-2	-	TGTGCCAGCAGCACCAGATCCACCCGCTATGGCTACACCTTC	CASSTRSTRYGYTF
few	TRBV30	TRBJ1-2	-	TGTGCCTGGAGCCGAGGGTTTTATGGCTACACCTTC	CAWSRGFYGYTF
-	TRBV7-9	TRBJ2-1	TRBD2	TGTGCCAGCAGATTTGCAGCTCTAGCGGGGACTGAGCAGTTCTTC	CASRFAALAGTEQFF